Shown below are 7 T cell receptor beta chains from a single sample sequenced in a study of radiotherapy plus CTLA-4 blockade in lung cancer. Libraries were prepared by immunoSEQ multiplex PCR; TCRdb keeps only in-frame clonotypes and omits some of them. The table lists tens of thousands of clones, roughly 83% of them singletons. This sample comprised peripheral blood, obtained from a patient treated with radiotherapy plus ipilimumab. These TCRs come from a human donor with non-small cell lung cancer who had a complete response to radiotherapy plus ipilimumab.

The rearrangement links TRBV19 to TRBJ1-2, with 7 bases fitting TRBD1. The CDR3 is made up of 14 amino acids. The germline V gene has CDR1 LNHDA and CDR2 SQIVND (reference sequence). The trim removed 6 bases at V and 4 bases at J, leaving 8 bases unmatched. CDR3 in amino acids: CASRVSGGGYGYTF. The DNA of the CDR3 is TGTGCCAGTAGGGTGTCAGGGGGAGGCTATGGCTACACCTTC.

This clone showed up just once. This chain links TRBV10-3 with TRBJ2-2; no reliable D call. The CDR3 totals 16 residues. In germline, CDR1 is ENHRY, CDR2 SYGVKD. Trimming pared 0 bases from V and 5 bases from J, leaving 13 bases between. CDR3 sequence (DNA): TGTGCCATCAGTGAGTCGACTCGTGCGGAAACCGGGGAGCTGTTTTTT. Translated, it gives CAISESTRAETGELFF.

CDR3 bases: TGCGCCAGCAGCTTGGGACTTTACTACAATGAGCAGTTCTTC. This translates into CASSLGLYYNEQFF. This chain links TRBV5-1 with TRBJ2-1; D not resolved. The CDR3 is 14 amino acids. V was cut by 0 bases and J by 3 bases, with 7 bases left in between. The germline CDR1 and CDR2 sequences are SGHRS and YFSETQ. The full variable domain, with the rest looked up from reference TRBV5-1 and TRBJ2-1, is KAGVTQTPRYLIKTRGQQVTLSCSPISGHRSVSWYQQTPGQGLQFLFEYFSETQRNKGNFPGRFSGRQFSNSRSEMNVSTLELGDSALYLCASSLGLYYNEQFFGPGTRLTVL.

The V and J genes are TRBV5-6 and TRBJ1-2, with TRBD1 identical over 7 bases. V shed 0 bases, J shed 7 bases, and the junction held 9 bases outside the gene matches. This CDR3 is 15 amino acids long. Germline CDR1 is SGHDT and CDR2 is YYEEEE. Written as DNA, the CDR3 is TGTGCCAGCAGCTTGGTAGGGCAGGGGGAACGTGGCTACACCTTC. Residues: CASSLVGQGERGYTF.

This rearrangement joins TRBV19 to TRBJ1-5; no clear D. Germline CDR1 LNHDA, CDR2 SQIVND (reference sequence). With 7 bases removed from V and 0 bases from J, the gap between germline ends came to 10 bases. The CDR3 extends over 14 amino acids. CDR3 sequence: CASTKGASNQPQHF. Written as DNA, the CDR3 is TGTGCCAGTACCAAGGGAGCTAGCAATCAGCCCCAGCATTTT.

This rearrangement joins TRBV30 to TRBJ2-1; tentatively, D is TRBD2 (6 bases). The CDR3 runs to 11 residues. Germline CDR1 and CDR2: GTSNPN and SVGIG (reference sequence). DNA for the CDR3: TGTACGGGGACTGTTTACAATGAGCAGTTCTTC. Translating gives CTGTVYNEQFF.

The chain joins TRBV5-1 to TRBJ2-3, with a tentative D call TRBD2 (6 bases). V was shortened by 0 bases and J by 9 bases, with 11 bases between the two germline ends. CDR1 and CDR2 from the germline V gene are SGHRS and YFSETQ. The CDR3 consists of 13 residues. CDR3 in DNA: TGCGCCAGCAGCTTGGTTGGAGGGTCGACGCAGTATTTT. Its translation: CASSLVGGSTQYF.